This record covers a single T cell receptor beta chain. The record originates from a study of control samples from healthy donors and cancer patients. Sequencing used immunoSEQ multiplex PCR; TCRdb keeps in-frame clones, though not all of them. Counted here are about 200,000 clones, approximately 90% occurring once; the ten biggest clones make up 1.5% to 2%. Trimming left V 5 bases short and J 6 bases short, with 7 bases between. The CDR3 sequence is 12 residues long. Germline loops: CDR1 LGHDT, CDR2 YNNKEL (reference sequence). The sequencing sample was made of blood. This rearrangement joins TRBV3-1 (or the pseudogene TRBV3-2) to TRBJ2-2; no clear D gene. This sequence was found in a man aged 25-45 years in good health. The CDR3 DNA follows: TGTGCCAGCAGCTATTCCCCCGGGGAGCTGTTTTTT. Protein sequence: CASSYSPGELFF.